This TCR beta chain stems from a study of blood T cell repertoires in COVID-19. Background on the study: The study drew acute and convalescent COVID-19 samples from the United States, Italy and Spain. The cDNA or gDNA used as material had been derived from T cells, B-cell-depleted T cells, or PBMCs.

Per the study methods: Reference gene primer amplification gave estimated nucleated cell counts. TCRdb keeps only in-frame clones here, not all; method: immunoSEQ multiplex PCR. Clone size and V and J calls were adopted from that table, with D and trimming inferred from the DNA. The table shows roughly 97,000 clones, with 91% occurring only once. CDR1 and CDR2 (germline): LNHDA, SQIVND (reference sequence). The CDR3 totals 14 residues. V lost 3 bases, J lost 4 bases, and 2 bases stayed unmatched. This TCR was recovered from a human donor in a cohort sampled during active COVID-19. The gene calls are TRBV19 and TRBJ2-7; 11 nucleotides line up with TRBD1. Sequenced sample: peripheral blood. The CDR3 reads CASSIGTGGYEQYF. The CDR3 region has the DNA TGTGCCAGTAGTATCGGGACAGGGGGTTACGAGCAGTACTTC.